The TCR beta chain under discussion was sequenced for a study of regulatory T cells in long-lasting Graves disease (dated by TCRdb to the early 2020s). With regard to the full study: Antithyroid drugs had been taken for less than 3 months by newly diagnosed Graves' disease patients. The study took place in China and was registered as a clinical trial. A total of about 33 samples underwent TCR sequencing: some 13 from persistent and some 20 from newly diagnosed Graves' disease patients. This study used TCR sequencing and RNA sequencing of peripheral blood to compare persistent Graves' disease patients against newly diagnosed Graves' disease patients. The study at large found these results: More public clonotypes were shared among persistent patients (around 2,600) than among newly diagnosed patients (roughly 1,000). Because the primary lesion, thyroid tissue, could not be accessed, the study looked at peripheral blood alone. Only the TCR beta chain was sequenced and analyzed. Compared with newly diagnosed patients, persistent Graves' disease patients had lower TCR Shannon entropy and fewer highly expanded clones, which suggests clonal expansion. The authors acknowledged the small sample size as a limitation that may reduce accuracy. TRBV28, TRBJ1-2 and TRBJ2-5 were preferentially used in persistent disease, while TRBV20-1 and TRBJ2-1 were favored in newly diagnosed disease.

The time point label for this specimen denotes: newly diagnosed GD, antithyroid drugs for less than 3 months. For both TCR sequencing and RNA sequencing, RNA was extracted from PBMCs using TRIzol. The diagnosis of Graves' disease followed American Thyroid Association guidelines. Patients for the study were recruited at an endocrinology department in Xi'an, China. From each patient, approximately 9 milliliters of peripheral blood was collected into an EDTA anticoagulant tube. PBMCs were isolated by Ficoll Paque Plus density gradient separation without further T cell sorting. RNA quality was checked with an Agilent 2100 Bioanalyzer and agarose gel, and concentration with a NanoDrop 2000. The method behind the library was multiplex PCR. Instrument used: Illumina HiSeq 4000. iRepertoire HTBI primers and Arm-PCR amplification of CDR3 regions were used to construct TCR beta libraries. Gel purification was performed on PCR products prior to sequencing. For the original study's pipeline: A total of under 80 TRBV and some 15 TRBJ segments were identified across samples and were used for gene usage analysis of CDR3 amino acid clonotypes. Filtered high-quality paired reads were merged into contigs using COPE and FqMerger. BLAST was used to align contigs to IMGT TRBV, TRBD and TRBJ reference genes, with CDR3 defined following IMGT. Highly expanded clones were defined as clonotypes with a frequency above 0.1%. Shannon entropy served as the measure of repertoire diversity, while the Gini coefficient captured V-J evenness. A clonotype found in more than one individual was treated as public. TCRdb's own reprocessing of the public reads used fastp at Q25 and MiXCR and kept productive beta chains. For every CDR3 protein sequence, its rows merge into one entry that carries the most common genes and DNA. The V and J calls here are based on TCRdb, not the publication. Across this sample there are 250,000 to 300,000 distinct CDR3 sequences, with roughly 18% seen only once. Clones ranked in the top ten supply 12% to 15% of the sample.

Its CDR3 holds 15 amino acids, cysteine through phenylalanine. The retained sequence is limited to the CDR3, 45 bases, with the frame set at the first base. In the germline V gene, CDR1 corresponds to SGHNT and CDR2 to YENEEA. Comments on this clonotype: The target of this receptor is not known. This is likely an artifact of a read error, given a far larger clone one base away.

In addition, the sample was reused for a study of T cells in Graves' hyperthyroidism and ophthalmopathy. The second study, in turn, reports: Stable Graves' hyperthyroidism was defined as no progression to ophthalmopathy during 18 months of follow-up. Hyperthyroidism patients were newly diagnosed, with disease duration under 2 months, and aged 18 to 65 years. The study excluded patients with uncontrolled infections, other autoimmune diseases, pregnancy or lactation. Diagnoses were based on clinical symptoms, serum thyroxine and TRAb, thyroid ultrasound and orbital computed tomography. A first-round RT-PCR of the TCR CDR3 used the HTBI primer set with the Qiagen OneStep RT-PCR kit. Most expanded thyroid clonotypes (frequency above 0.001) were also found in blood, which suggests that blood repertoires may mirror thyroid immune responses. A model built on a 13 V-J signature distinguished ophthalmopathy from stable hyperthyroidism, reaching 85% to 90% sensitivity and around 81% specificity in cross-validation and 80%/75% in testing. In validation, the model predicted progression to ophthalmopathy with around 71% sensitivity and 72% to 85% specificity, a median of 6.5 months before onset. To identify TCR V-J signatures that set the groups apart, the researchers used a discovery cohort of approximately 98 patients, made up of around 42 with Graves' ophthalmopathy and some 56 with stable Graves' hyperthyroidism. Prospective prediction of ophthalmopathy was tested in an independent validation cohort of about 19 hyperthyroidism patients and some 17 patients who later progressed to ophthalmopathy. The 90 or so discovery patients were randomly split 7:3 into training and test sets. The study also compared thyroid tissue and blood T-cell repertoires from 6 or 7 Graves' hyperthyroidism patients. Following sampling, methimazole starting at 30 mg daily was given to hyperthyroidism patients, and high-dose intravenous methylprednisolone was given to ophthalmopathy patients. A second multiplex PCR round built the libraries, followed by size selection and purification. Sequencing of the libraries was done on an Illumina HiSeq2000 using paired-end 100 bp reads. SOAPnuke was used to process the raw data, removing reads that contained adapters or uncalled bases, had a mean Phred below 15, or lacked an exact match to the constant primer or identifier. High-quality paired reads were merged with COPE v1.2.5, and unique nucleotide sequences were defined as clonotypes. MiTCR v1.1 was used to align the clonotypes against IMGT TRBV, TRBD and TRBJ reference segments. Only V-J combinations with frequency above 0.0001, covering 99% to 99.2% of repertoires, were analysed. The TCS score was defined as the ratio of F50 (clonal expansion) to E x V (chaos), calculated using BLOSUM62-based TCRdist between CDR3 peptides within each V-J. Welch's t-statistics and random forest reduced approximately 520 V-J features to fewer than 15, which were used in a naive Bayes classifier (R e1071). Sample size was not statistically predetermined, and investigators were not blinded to group allocation. According to the paper, TCR Vbeta CDR3 sequencing was carried out on 135 peripheral blood samples, which came from 40 to 45 ophthalmopathy, 80 or so hyperthyroidism and approximately 17 progressor patients.

The TCR sequence derives from a woman in her twenties or thirties with Graves disease. Donor details come from another sample of the same person, matched by shared clones. The rearranged segments are TRBV11-3 and TRBJ1-2, with the D gene too uncertain to name. Sequenced here: peripheral blood mononuclear cells (PBMCs), sampled at new diagnosis, from a patient treated with antithyroid drugs. The nucleotides are TGTGCCAGCAGCTTAGTTGGGGTCCGTAACTATAGCTACACCTTC. Translated, it reads CASSLVGVRNYSYTF.